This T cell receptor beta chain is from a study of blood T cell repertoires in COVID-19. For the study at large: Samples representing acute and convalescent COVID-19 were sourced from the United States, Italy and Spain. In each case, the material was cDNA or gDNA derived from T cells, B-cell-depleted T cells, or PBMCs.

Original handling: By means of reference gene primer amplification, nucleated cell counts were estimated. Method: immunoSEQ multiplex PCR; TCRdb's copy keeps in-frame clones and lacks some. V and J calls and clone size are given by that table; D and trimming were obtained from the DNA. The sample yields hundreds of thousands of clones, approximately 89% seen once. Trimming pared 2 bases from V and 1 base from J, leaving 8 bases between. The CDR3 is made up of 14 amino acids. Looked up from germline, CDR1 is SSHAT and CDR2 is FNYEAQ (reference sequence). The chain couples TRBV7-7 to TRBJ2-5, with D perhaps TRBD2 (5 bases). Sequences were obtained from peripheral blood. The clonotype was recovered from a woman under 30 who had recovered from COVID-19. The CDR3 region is CASSLRGSQETQYF. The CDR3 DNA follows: TGTGCCAGCAGCTTAAGAGGGTCCCAAGAGACCCAGTACTTC.